These T cell receptor beta chains were read from a single sample in a study of a mutant IDH1 vaccine in newly diagnosed glioma. The table came from immunoSEQ multiplex PCR; TCRdb's copy has only in-frame clones and leaves some out. The table has approximately 80,000 clones, around 90% seen once. No antigen has been assigned to these receptors. The sequences come from PBMCs, collected from a glioma patient whose treatment included an IDH1 peptide vaccine. The source is a woman in her 50s with glioma. CDR3s include the opening cysteine and the closing phenylalanine or tryptophan. The order of the fields is V gene, J gene, clone size, D gene, CDR3 protein, CDR3 DNA. D genes are given only for firm matches. Clone size is shown for a subset of rows, as once, few, many or a class of expanded clone.

TRBV6-1	TRBJ2-2	NA	NA	CASSEARLYRGTGELFF	TGTGCCAGCAGTGAAGCTAGATTATATCGTGGCACCGGGGAGCTGTTTTTT
TRBV27	TRBJ2-1	NA	TRBD2	CASRPRGTSTHEQFF	TGTGCCAGCAGGCCAAGGGGGACTAGTACCCATGAGCAGTTCTTC
TRBV9	TRBJ2-3	NA	TRBD2	CASSSRGGASTDTQYF	TGTGCCAGCAGCTCCCGGGGGGGGGCAAGCACAGATACGCAGTATTTT
TRBV28	TRBJ1-1	NA	NA	CASSPVLVNTEAFF	TGTGCCAGCAGCCCAGTTTTAGTGAACACTGAAGCTTTCTTT
TRBV5-3	TRBJ1-4	NA	NA	CARSLFRARSCEKLFF	TGTGCCAGAAGCTTGTTCCGGGCCCGGTCTTGCGAAAAACTGTTTTTT
TRBV12-5	TRBJ2-7	NA	NA	CASGLQLPYEQYF	TGTGCTAGTGGTCTACAGCTCCCCTACGAGCAGTACTTC
TRBV10-3	TRBJ1-2	NA	TRBD1	CALSPRQGQYGYTF	TGTGCCCTATCACCCCGACAGGGTCAATATGGCTACACCTTC
TRBV28	TRBJ2-7	NA	TRBD1	CASSLGDSSYEQYF	TGTGCCAGCAGTTTAGGGGACAGCTCCTACGAGCAGTACTTC
TRBV27	TRBJ2-3	NA	NA	CASSLFALPLGDSTDTQYF	TGTGCCAGCAGTTTATTCGCCCTTCCGCTCGGGGACAGCACAGATACGCAGTATTTT
TRBV7-8	TRBJ2-7	NA	TRBD2	CASSLASGLAIEQYF	TGTGCCAGCAGCTTAGCGTCGGGACTAGCGATCGAGCAGTACTTC
TRBV5-6	TRBJ2-7	once	TRBD1	CASSLTGGGPYEQYF	TGTGCCAGCAGCTTGACAGGGGGCGGTCCTTACGAGCAGTACTTC
TRBV7-9	TRBJ2-7	NA	NA	CASSLPDSSSYEQYF	TGTGCCAGCAGCTTACCGGACAGCAGCTCCTACGAGCAGTACTTC
TRBV13	TRBJ2-3	NA	TRBD1	CAGSLGRGPTDTQYF	TGTGCCGGATCTCTCGGCAGGGGGCCCACAGATACGCAGTATTTT
TRBV27	TRBJ2-7	NA	TRBD1	CASSFSAGDRVDYEQYF	TGTGCCAGCAGTTTCTCGGCCGGGGACAGGGTAGACTACGAGCAGTACTTC
TRBV4-1	TRBJ2-5	NA	NA	CASSQDGEETQYF	TGCGCCAGCAGCCAAGACGGGGAAGAGACCCAGTACTTC
TRBV11-2	TRBJ2-6	NA	NA	CASSRYSGANVLTF	TGTGCCAGCAGCCGATATTCTGGGGCCAACGTCCTGACTTTC
TRBV2	TRBJ1-6	once	NA	CASSERDNSPLHF	TGTGCCAGCAGTGAGCGGGATAATTCACCCCTCCACTTT
TRBV11-2	TRBJ1-1	NA	NA	CASSLERGPVAEAFF	TGTGCCAGCAGCTTAGAACGGGGGCCGGTCGCTGAAGCTTTCTTT